The 12 T cell receptor beta chains presented below share a single source sample, sequenced in a study of early T cells in non-severe SARS-CoV-2 infection. TCRdb re-analysed the 5' RACE reads in MiXCR, keeping a single row per CDR3 protein. The profile shows 68,000 or so distinct CDR3 sequences, approximately 11% of them singletons. Sequenced material: whole blood. Receptors were obtained from an adult who was a healthcare worker with PCR-confirmed SARS-CoV-2 infection or an uninfected control (not recorded which).

This clonotype turned up a few times. This rearrangement joins TRBV20-1 to TRBJ2-1, with unresolved D. Looked up from germline, CDR1 is DFQATT and CDR2 is SNEGSKA (reference sequence). V lost 0 bases to trimming and J lost 10 bases, with 10 bases between them. The CDR3 length is 12 residues. The CDR3 region is CSARDRGREQFF. CDR3 nucleotides: TGCAGTGCTAGAGATCGAGGCAGGGAGCAGTTCTTC.

This clonotype has just a few counts. The chain recombines TRBV28 with TRBJ1-1, with 8 bases matching TRBD1. The CDR3 runs to 14 residues. Trimming removed 2 bases from V and 5 bases from J; junction bases left unmatched: 4. The V gene's germline CDR1 is MDHEN and CDR2 SYDVKM. The CDR3 DNA is TGTGCCAGCAGTTTAGGACAGGGCGGGACTGAAGCTTTCTTT. Its protein is CASSLGQGGTEAFF.

This clonotype has ten or more counts. The chain recombines TRBV7-9 with TRBJ2-2; D remains unclear. CDR1 SEHNR and CDR2 FQNEAQ come from the germline V gene (reference sequence). The CDR3 spans 11 residues. Trimming removed 3 bases from V and 4 bases from J, with 0 bases in between. As DNA, the CDR3 is TGTGCCAGCAGCTTCACCGGGGAGCTGTTTTTT. Translated, it gives CASSFTGELFF.

This clonotype was counted at least ten times. The chain carries TRBV20-1 and TRBJ2-1; D is unresolved. This CDR3 region has 15 residues. Germline CDR1 and CDR2: DFQATT and SNEGSKA (reference sequence). V was trimmed by 6 bases and J by 7 bases, leaving 22 bases between them. The DNA of the CDR3 is TGCAGTGCGACAAAAGGACCCCTTACGGCAAATGAGCAGTTCTTC. Translating gives CSATKGPLTANEQFF.

In this sample, this clonotype turned up a few times. The DNA for the CDR3 is TGCAGTGCTAGCTCCTATGGCCCATCCTACAATGAGCAGTTCTTC. It is translated as CSASSYGPSYNEQFF. V and J are TRBV20-1 and TRBJ2-1; D gene ambiguous. Trimming removed 3 bases at V and 1 base at J, with 13 bases between. The germline gives CDR1 DFQATT, CDR2 SNEGSKA (reference sequence). The CDR3 sequence is 15 residues long.

This chain links TRBV12-3 or TRBV12-4 with TRBJ1-5; unclear D gene. The CDR3 contains 12 residues. Trimming shortened V by 8 bases and J by 3 bases, and 8 bases separated the two germline ends. The CDR3 here is CASSDINQPQHF. For the CDR3, the DNA is TGTGCCAGCTCTGACATCAATCAGCCCCAGCATTTT.

Only a few counts were recorded for this clonotype. This CDR3 is CSATSMGTGELFF. The CDR3 DNA reads as TGCAGCGCGACTAGTATGGGCACCGGGGAGCTGTTTTTT. The chain carries TRBV29-1 and TRBJ2-2; D is possibly TRBD2 (6 bases). The CDR3 is 13 amino acids. Germline V CDR1 and CDR2: SQVTM, ANQGSEA. The ends were cut back, 7 bases at V and 4 bases at J, with 13 bases in the middle.

This clonotype was recorded a few times. In DNA, the CDR3 is TGTGCCACGGGACAGTTCGGACCCTACGAGCAGTACTTC. This translates into CATGQFGPYEQYF. This sequence joins TRBV6-1 and TRBJ2-7, with 7 bases fitting TRBD1. The ends lost 10 bases at V and 2 bases at J; junction bases unmatched: 8. Germline CDR1 and CDR2: MNHNS and SASEGT. The CDR3 sequence is 13 residues long.

This clonotype appeared a few times. V and J are TRBV4-1 and TRBJ2-3; tentatively, D is TRBD2 (6 bases). With 0 bases removed from V and 6 bases from J, the gap between germline ends came to 7 bases. The germline V gene encodes CDR1 MGHRA and CDR2 YSYEKL. The CDR3 is made up of 13 amino acids. CDR3 amino acids: CASSQEGGDTQYF. CDR3 bases: TGCGCCAGCAGCCAAGAAGGAGGGGATACGCAGTATTTT.

This clonotype was detected many times. The V call is TRBV7-9, the J call TRBJ2-5; TRBD2 is a possible D gene (5 bases). Germline V lookup: CDR1 SEHNR, CDR2 FQNEAQ (reference sequence). The CDR3 is 14 amino acids. V was cut by 3 bases and J by 0 bases, with 8 bases left in between. The DNA for the CDR3 is TGTGCCAGCAGCTTGACGGGGTACCAAGAGACCCAGTACTTC. Encoded protein: CASSLTGYQETQYF. Based on the CDR3 plus reference TRBV7-9 and TRBJ2-5, the full variable domain is DTGVSQNPRHKITKRGQNVTFRCDPISEHNRLYWYRQTLGQGPEFLTYFQNEAQLEKSRLLSDRFSAERPKGSFSTLEIQRTEQGDSAMYLCASSLTGYQETQYFGPGTRLLVL.

The chain combines TRBV20-1 with TRBJ2-7; 7 bases are a match to TRBD1. The CDR3 runs 13 residues. Trimming took 6 bases from V and 3 from J; bases not matched to a gene: 8. The germline V gene has CDR1 DFQATT and CDR2 SNEGSKA (reference sequence). CDR3 sequence: CSAAPGQLYEQYF. CDR3 DNA sequence: TGCAGTGCCGCACCGGGACAGCTCTACGAGCAGTACTTC.

This rearrangement joins TRBV2 to TRBJ2-6, with D unclear. This CDR3 has 15 amino acids. Germline CDR1 SNHLY, CDR2 FYNNEI. V gave up 0 bases and J gave up 4 bases, with 7 bases separating them. Written as DNA, the CDR3 is TGTGCCAGCAGTGAAGCGCTTCTAGGGGCCAACGTCCTGACTTTC. The encoded protein is CASSEALLGANVLTF. Full variable domain (rest looked up from reference TRBV2 and TRBJ2-6): EPEVTQTPSHQVTQMGQEVILRCVPISNHLYFYWYRQILGQKVEFLVSFYNNEISEKSEIFDDQFSVERPDGSNFTLKIRSTKLEDSAMYFCASSEALLGANVLTFGAGSRLTVL.